These 7 T cell receptor beta chains share one sample of origin, sequenced in a study of shared clonotypes between healthy human individuals. Method: immunoSEQ multiplex PCR; TCRdb's copy keeps in-frame clones and lacks some. The table records 300,000 or so clones, 74% of them present only once. Material: memory CD4+ T cells sorted from blood. Subset given: CD45RA-negative fraction. All receptors derive from a man under 40 in good health.

This clone was seen ten or more times. The chain couples TRBV7-2 to TRBJ2-7; D possibly corresponds to TRBD1 (6 bases). The CDR3 length is 14 residues. Germline CDR1 is SGHTA and CDR2 is FQGNSA. The ends were cut back, 4 bases at V and 0 bases at J, with 10 bases in the middle. CDR3 DNA sequence: TGTGCCAGCAGCTCAAACAGGGTCTCCTACGAGCAGTACTTC. It yields the protein CASSSNRVSYEQYF.

The CDR3 DNA follows: TGTGCCAGCAGTTACTTAAGGACAGGGGTTGGGGGTACGCAGTATTTT. This translates into CASSYLRTGVGGTQYF. The rearrangement joins TRBV6-5 to TRBJ2-3, with 9 bases aligning to TRBD1. Germline CDR1 reads MNHEY; CDR2 reads SVGAGI. The junction had 10 bases not matched to a gene; V was cut back by 1 base and J by 8 bases. CDR3 size: 16 residues.

The V gene is TRBV30, the J gene TRBJ2-3; tentatively, D is TRBD1 or TRBD2 (6 bases each). This CDR3 spans 13 amino acids. Per germline, CDR1 GTSNPN and CDR2 SVGIG (reference sequence). Trimming removed 6 bases from V and 1 base from J, with 11 bases in between. The CDR3 DNA follows: TGTGCCTGCGTAAGGGGGGGCACAGATACGCAGTATTTT. It translates to CACVRGGTDTQYF.

The chain is built from TRBV27 and TRBJ2-2; 8 bases are shared with TRBD1. In germline, CDR1 is MNHEY, CDR2 SMNVEV (reference sequence). This CDR3 is 14 amino acids long. J gave up 5 bases and V 3 bases, and 2 bases lay outside the gene matches. CDR3 loop: CASSFTGGTGELFF. Here the CDR3 DNA reads TGTGCCAGCAGTTTCACAGGGGGGACCGGGGAGCTGTTTTTT.

The rearrangement links TRBV2 to TRBJ1-5, with D tentatively TRBD1 (5 bases). The length of the CDR3 is 13 residues. Germline V CDR1 and CDR2: SNHLY, FYNNEI. V lost 7 bases and J 5 bases, leaving 12 bases between the germline ends. The CDR3 nucleotides are TGTGCCAGCAATTCACGGGGGGATCAGCCCCAGCATTTT. Translation gives CASNSRGDQPQHF.

The gene calls are TRBV6-6 and TRBJ2-7; D may match TRBD1 or TRBD2 (6 bases each). The CDR3 contains 13 residues. V dropped 7 bases and J dropped 2 bases, with 12 bases sitting between them. From germline, CDR1 is MNHNY and CDR2 SVGAGI (reference sequence). CDR3 sequence: CASTKGGTYEQYF. CDR3 in DNA: TGTGCCAGCACTAAAGGGGGGACCTACGAGCAGTACTTC.

V usage is TRBV5-4 and J usage is TRBJ1-1; 12 positions agree with TRBD1. Per germline, CDR1 SGHNT and CDR2 YYREEE (reference sequence). V was clipped by 4 bases and J by 4 bases; unmatched bases: 11. The CDR3 sequence is 17 residues long. The CDR3 sequence is CASSPGGTGGLGTEAFF. DNA for the CDR3: TGTGCCAGCAGCCCGGGTGGGACAGGGGGCTTGGGCACTGAAGCTTTCTTT.